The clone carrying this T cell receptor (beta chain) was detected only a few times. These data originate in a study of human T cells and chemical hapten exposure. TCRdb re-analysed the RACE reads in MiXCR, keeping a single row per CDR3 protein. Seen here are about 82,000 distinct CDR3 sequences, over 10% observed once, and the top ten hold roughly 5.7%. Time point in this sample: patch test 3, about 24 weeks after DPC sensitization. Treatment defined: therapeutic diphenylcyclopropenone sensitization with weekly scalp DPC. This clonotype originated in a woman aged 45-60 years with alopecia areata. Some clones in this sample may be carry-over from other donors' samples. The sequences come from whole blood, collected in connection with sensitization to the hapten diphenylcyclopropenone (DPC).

CDR3 sequence: CASSFGTDYGYTF. The CDR3 nucleotides are TGTGCCAGCAGTTTCGGGACAGACTATGGCTACACCTTC. The V gene is TRBV12-3 or TRBV12-4, the J gene TRBJ1-2, with 7 bases identical to TRBD1. V lost 3 bases and J lost 3; bases outside the gene matches: 1. The CDR3 spans 13 residues.